One and the same sample provided the 18 T cell receptor beta chains below, sequenced in a study of blood T cell repertoires in COVID-19. Data came from immunoSEQ multiplex PCR; TCRdb stores just in-frame clones and leaves some out. The data show 250,000 to 300,000 clones, approximately 87% seen once. Sequenced input: peripheral blood. These receptors originate from a man aged 60-69 years who had recovered from COVID-19.

In its sample, this clone was seen once. This chain connects TRBV6-1 to TRBJ1-4; D is perhaps TRBD1 (5 bases). The CDR3 consists of 16 residues. The ends were cut back, 4 bases at V and 7 bases at J, with 19 bases in the middle. Germline V gene data show CDR1 as MNHNS and CDR2 as SASEGT. The CDR3, as DNA: TGTGCCAGCAGTGTCCCTGCGGGGGTGGGGAGTGAAAAACTGTTTTTT. Protein sequence: CASSVPAGVGSEKLFF.

This chain uses TRBV2 with TRBJ2-2; TRBD2 agrees at 8 bases. There are 16 residues in the CDR3. CDR1 is SNHLY, CDR2 FYNNEI, per germline. Losses at the gene ends were 6 bases for V and 1 base for J; bases not matched to a gene: 7. Here the CDR3 reads CASREIAGLNTGELFF. The CDR3 bases are TGTGCCAGCAGAGAGATAGCGGGGCTGAACACCGGGGAGCTGTTTTTT. Full variable domain (missing parts from reference TRBV2 and TRBJ2-2): EPEVTQTPSHQVTQMGQEVILRCVPISNHLYFYWYRQILGQKVEFLVSFYNNEISEKSEIFDDQFSVERPDGSNFTLKIRSTKLEDSAMYFCASREIAGLNTGELFFGEGSRLTVL.

The chain recombines TRBV5-6 with TRBJ2-1; tentatively, D is TRBD2 (6 bases). CDR1 is SGHDT and CDR2 is YYEEEE in the germline V gene. Trimming left V 0 bases short and J 10 bases short, with 14 bases between. There are 14 residues in the CDR3. CDR3 sequence: CASSLAGGLREQFF. CDR3 DNA: TGTGCCAGCAGCTTGGCTGGGGGGTTGAGGGAGCAGTTCTTC.

The genes are TRBV2 and TRBJ1-1; 9 bases map to TRBD1. V lost 2 bases to trimming and J lost 0 bases; unmatched junction nucleotides: 4. The CDR3 contains 16 residues. Germline loops: CDR1 SNHLY, CDR2 FYNNEI. The CDR3 sequence: CASSEPTGGMNTEAFF. In DNA, the CDR3 is TGTGCCAGCAGTGAACCCACAGGGGGCATGAACACTGAAGCTTTCTTT.

The chain employs TRBV11-2 and TRBJ2-1; D possibly corresponds to TRBD2 (5 bases). Germline V gene data show CDR1 as SGHAT and CDR2 as FQNNGV. The CDR3 spans 14 residues. Trimming removed 1 base at V and 8 bases at J, with 12 bases between. CDR3 amino acids: CASSLANSVDEQFF. The DNA for the CDR3 is TGTGCCAGCAGCTTAGCTAATAGCGTGGATGAGCAGTTCTTC. Full variable domain (rest looked up from reference TRBV11-2 and TRBJ2-1): EAGVAQSPRYKIIEKRQSVAFWCNPISGHATLYWYQQILGQGPKLLIQFQNNGVVDDSQLPKDRFSAERLKGVDSTLKIQPAKLEDSAVYLCASSLANSVDEQFFGPGTRLTVL.

V and J are TRBV19 and TRBJ1-6; D gene unclear. Germline V gene lookup returns CDR1 LNHDA and CDR2 SQIVND (reference sequence). The CDR3 has 16 residues. Trimming stripped 0 bases from V and 8 bases from J, with 14 bases between. CDR3 in DNA: TGTGCCAGTAGTATAGATAGTGAGATATTAGATTCACCCCTCCACTTT. Amino acid sequence: CASSIDSEILDSPLHF. Looking up the rest from reference TRBV19 and TRBJ1-6 gives the full variable domain: DGGITQSPKYLFRKEGQNVTLSCEQNLNHDAMYWYRQDPGQGLRLIYYSQIVNDFQKGDIAEGYSVSREKKESFPLTVTSAQKNPTAFYLCASSIDSEILDSPLHFGNGTRLTVT.

V gene TRBV2 combines with J gene TRBJ2-1, with 10 bases matching TRBD2. CDR1 is SNHLY and CDR2 is FYNNEI in the germline V gene. This CDR3 spans 15 amino acids. V shed 6 bases and J 1 base; nucleotides not matched to a gene: 3. CDR3 nucleotide sequence: TGTGCCAGCAGGGCTAGCGGGAGTTCCTACAATGAGCAGTTCTTC. This sequence encodes CASRASGSSYNEQFF.

This clone was recorded only once. The chain combines TRBV2 with TRBJ1-1; D might be TRBD1 (6 bases). V lost 10 bases and J 3 bases, leaving 18 bases between the germline ends. Germline V gives CDR1 SNHLY, CDR2 FYNNEI. The CDR3 totals 14 residues. Here the CDR3 DNA reads TGTGCCACCCAACGAGGGGGGGGTCACACTGAAGCTTTCTTT. The encoded protein is CATQRGGGHTEAFF.

This clone turned up a few times. V and J are TRBV27 and TRBJ1-1; no reliable D call. Germline V gene data show CDR1 as MNHEY and CDR2 as SMNVEV (reference sequence). Trimming pared 2 bases from V and 7 bases from J, leaving 14 bases between. The CDR3 is made up of 14 amino acids. CDR3 amino acids: CASSLAGILSEAFF. Written as DNA, the CDR3 is TGTGCCAGCAGTTTAGCGGGGATCTTAAGTGAAGCTTTCTTT.

The genes are TRBV7-6 and TRBJ2-2; D possibly corresponds to TRBD2 (5 bases). The germline gives CDR1 SGHVS, CDR2 FNYEAQ. CDR3 length equals 17 residues. V lost 5 bases, J lost 0 bases, and 16 bases lay in between. This CDR3 is CASSPRPTTSNTGELFF. The DNA for the CDR3 is TGTGCCAGCAGCCCACGACCGACTACGTCGAACACCGGGGAGCTGTTTTTT. The full variable domain, its missing parts supplied by reference TRBV7-6 and TRBJ2-2, is GAGVSQSPRYKVTKRGQDVALRCDPISGHVSLYWYRQALGQGPEFLTYFNYEAQQDKSGLPNDRFSAERPEGSISTLTIQRTEQRDSAMYRCASSPRPTTSNTGELFFGEGSRLTVL.

The V gene is TRBV19, the J gene TRBJ2-3; 8 bases align to TRBD1. Germline loops: CDR1 LNHDA, CDR2 SQIVND (reference sequence). The CDR3 length is 14 residues. J lost 9 bases, V lost 6 bases, and 11 bases had no gene match. The CDR3 DNA follows: TGTGCCAGTAGCCCACGACAGGGGACTGGGACGCAGTATTTT. As protein: CASSPRQGTGTQYF. Full variable domain (missing parts from reference TRBV19 and TRBJ2-3): DGGITQSPKYLFRKEGQNVTLSCEQNLNHDAMYWYRQDPGQGLRLIYYSQIVNDFQKGDIAEGYSVSREKKESFPLTVTSAQKNPTAFYLCASSPRQGTGTQYFGPGTRLTVL.

CDR3 protein: CAFGRGGTTDTQYF. CDR3 sequence (DNA): TGTGCCTTTGGCCGCGGGGGGACCACAGATACGCAGTATTTT. The chain is built from TRBV30 and TRBJ2-3; 8 bases agree with TRBD2. Germline V CDR1 and CDR2: GTSNPN, SVGIG (reference sequence). Unmatched junction bases numbered 8, after V lost 7 bases and J lost 2 bases. This CDR3 has 14 amino acids.

V and J are TRBV10-2 and TRBJ1-1; no reliable D call. Germline CDR1 reads WSHSY; CDR2 reads SAAADI. Trimming removed 1 base from V and 7 bases from J, with 16 bases in between. The CDR3 extends over 15 amino acids. The CDR3 spells CASSEFDKAPSEAFF. CDR3 coding DNA: TGCGCCAGCAGTGAGTTTGACAAGGCCCCAAGTGAAGCTTTCTTT.

The chain has TRBV5-4 and TRBJ2-2, with D tentatively TRBD1 (5 bases). The CDR3 sequence is 16 residues long. The ends were cut back, 0 bases at V and 1 base at J, with 10 bases in the middle. The germline V gene encodes CDR1 SGHNT and CDR2 YYREEE (reference sequence). The CDR3 DNA sequence: TGTGCCAGCAGCTTGGCCCGGCAGGGGAACACCGGGGAGCTGTTTTTT. The encoded protein is CASSLARQGNTGELFF. Variable domain in full (rest from reference TRBV5-4 and TRBJ2-2): ETGVTQSPTHLIKTRGQQVTLRCSSQSGHNTVSWYQQALGQGPQFIFQYYREEENGRGNFPPRFSGLQFPNYSSELNVNALELDDSALYLCASSLARQGNTGELFFGEGSRLTVL.

This chain uses TRBV5-4 with TRBJ1-1, with D possibly being TRBD1 (6 bases). This CDR3 has 14 amino acids. Trimming stripped 4 bases from V and 6 bases from J, with 16 bases between. The germline gives CDR1 SGHNT, CDR2 YYREEE (reference sequence). The CDR3 DNA reads TGTGCCAGCAGCCCCGACAGGTTCCTTGCTGAAGCTTTCTTT. It is translated as CASSPDRFLAEAFF.

This clone showed up just a few times. This chain joins TRBV19 and TRBJ1-3; 7 nucleotides agree with TRBD1. Trimming cost V 9 bases and J 3 bases; bases outside gene matches: 2. The length of the CDR3 is 12 residues. CDR1 is LNHDA and CDR2 is SQIVND in the germline V gene (reference sequence). Here the CDR3 DNA reads TGTGCCAGCTACAGGGGTGGAAACACCATATATTTT. It codes for CASYRGGNTIYF.

The chain has TRBV3-1 (or the pseudogene TRBV3-2) and TRBJ2-1, with D uncertain. Germline CDR1 reads LGHDT; CDR2 reads YNNKEL (reference sequence). The CDR3 loop spans 12 amino acids. Between the trimmed V and J ends, which lost 3 bases and 8 bases, there was a span of 8 bases. The CDR3 protein is CASSHSGDEQFF. The CDR3 bases are TGTGCCAGCAGCCACTCCGGAGATGAGCAGTTCTTC.

The V and J genes are TRBV28 and TRBJ1-2, with 9 bases identical to TRBD1. V was clipped by 6 bases and J by 8 bases; unmatched bases: 4. CDR1 is MDHEN, CDR2 SYDVKM, per germline. This CDR3 contains 12 residues. In DNA form, the CDR3 reads TGTGCCAGCAGCACAGGGGGCTGGGGCTACACCTTC. Its protein is CASSTGGWGYTF.